The sequence of this TCR beta chain was determined in a study of blood T cells in healthy people across ages. Donors gave around 9.3 milliliters of peripheral blood apiece. A minimum of 6.5 million PBMCs was isolated per sample. The V end was cut by 5 bases, the J end by 5 bases, with 18 bases between. The germline CDR1 and CDR2 sequences are SGHTA and FQGTGA. The CDR3 spans 15 residues. This clonotype has a count of ten or more. The second PCR ran about 7 to 12 cycles with a sample-barcoded 5' primer and J-beta primers. Sequencing yielded, for each sample, at least 3 million paired-end reads carrying CDR3. TCRdb fed the 5' RACE reads into MiXCR, producing one record per CDR3 protein. The sample holds some 1 million distinct CDR3 sequences, roughly 45% seen once.

The receptor was derived from a woman aged 60 to 75 in good health. The sequencing sample was made of blood. The V call is TRBV7-3, the J call TRBJ2-5, with D perhaps being TRBD1 or TRBD2 (5 bases each). This CDR3 is CASSPSGTPGETQYF. DNA of the CDR3: TGTGCCAGCAGCCCCTCCGGGACCCCGGGGGAGACCCAGTACTTC.